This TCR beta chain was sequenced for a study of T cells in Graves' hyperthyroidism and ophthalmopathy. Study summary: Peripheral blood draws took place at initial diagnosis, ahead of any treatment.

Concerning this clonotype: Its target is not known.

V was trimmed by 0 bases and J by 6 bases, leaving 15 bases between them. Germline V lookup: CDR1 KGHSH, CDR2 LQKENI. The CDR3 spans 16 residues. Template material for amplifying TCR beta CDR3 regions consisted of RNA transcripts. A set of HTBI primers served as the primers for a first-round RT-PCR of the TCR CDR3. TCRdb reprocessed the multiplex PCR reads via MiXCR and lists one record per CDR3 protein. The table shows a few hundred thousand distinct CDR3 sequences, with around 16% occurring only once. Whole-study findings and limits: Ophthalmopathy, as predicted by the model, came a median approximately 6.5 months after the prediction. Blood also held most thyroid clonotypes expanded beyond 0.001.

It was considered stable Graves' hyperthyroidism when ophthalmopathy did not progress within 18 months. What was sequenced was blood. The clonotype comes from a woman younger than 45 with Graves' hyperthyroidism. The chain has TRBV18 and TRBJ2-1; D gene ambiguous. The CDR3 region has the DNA TGTGCCAGCTCACCACCGCGGCTACCCGAATTCAATGAGCAGTTCTTC. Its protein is CASSPPRLPEFNEQFF.